The table lists the clone carrying this TCR beta chain with a few counts. This sample was included in a study of blood T cells in healthy people across ages. A second about 7 to 11 cycle PCR used barcoded and J-beta primers. A single record per CDR3 protein comes from TCRdb applying MiXCR to the 5' RACE reads. This table holds about 810,000 distinct CDR3 sequences, about 34% found once. Germline V gives CDR1 LGHNA, CDR2 YNFKEQ. CDR3 length: 16 amino acids. V lost 0 bases to trimming and J lost 5 bases, with 15 bases between them. The V call is TRBV4-2, the J call TRBJ2-3; TRBD2 is a possible D gene (6 bases). This TCR derives from a man between 18 and 35 years old in good health. Source material: blood. The CDR3 bases are TGTGCCAGCAGCCAAGAGATTAGCGGCAGAGGAGATACGCAGTATTTT. As protein: CASSQEISGRGDTQYF.